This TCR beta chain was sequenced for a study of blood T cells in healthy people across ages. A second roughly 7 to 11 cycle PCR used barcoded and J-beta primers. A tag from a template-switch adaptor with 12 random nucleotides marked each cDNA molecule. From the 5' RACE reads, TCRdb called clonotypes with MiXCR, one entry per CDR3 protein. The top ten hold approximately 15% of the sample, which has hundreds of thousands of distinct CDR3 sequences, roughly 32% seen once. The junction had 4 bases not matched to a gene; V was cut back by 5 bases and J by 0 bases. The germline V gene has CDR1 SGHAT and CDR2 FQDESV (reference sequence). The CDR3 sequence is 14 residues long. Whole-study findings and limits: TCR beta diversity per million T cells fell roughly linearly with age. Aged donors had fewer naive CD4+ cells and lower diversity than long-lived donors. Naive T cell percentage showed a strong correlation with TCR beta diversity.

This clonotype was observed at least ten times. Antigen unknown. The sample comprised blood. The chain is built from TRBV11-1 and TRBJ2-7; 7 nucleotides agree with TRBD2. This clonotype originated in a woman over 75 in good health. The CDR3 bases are TGTGCCAGCAGCGGCCGGGACTACTCCTACGAGCAGTACTTC. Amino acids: CASSGRDYSYEQYF.